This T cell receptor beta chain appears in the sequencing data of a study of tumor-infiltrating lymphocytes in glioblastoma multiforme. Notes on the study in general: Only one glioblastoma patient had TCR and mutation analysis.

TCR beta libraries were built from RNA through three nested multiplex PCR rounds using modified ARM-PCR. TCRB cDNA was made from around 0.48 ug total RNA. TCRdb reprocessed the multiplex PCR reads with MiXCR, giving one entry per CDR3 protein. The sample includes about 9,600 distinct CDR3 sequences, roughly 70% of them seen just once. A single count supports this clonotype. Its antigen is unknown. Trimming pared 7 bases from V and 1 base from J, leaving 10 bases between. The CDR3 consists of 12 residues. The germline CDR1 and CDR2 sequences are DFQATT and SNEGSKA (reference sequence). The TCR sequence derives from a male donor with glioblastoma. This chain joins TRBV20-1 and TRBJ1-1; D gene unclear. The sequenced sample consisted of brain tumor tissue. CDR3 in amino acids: CSVRPGNTEAFF. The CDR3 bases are TGCAGTGTCCGCCCAGGGAACACTGAAGCTTTCTTT.